The sequence of this T cell receptor beta chain was determined in a study of T cells in Graves' hyperthyroidism and ophthalmopathy (dated by TCRdb to about 2019). Turning to the overall study: To identify distinguishing TCR V-J signatures, a discovery cohort of roughly 100 patients was used, comprising 43 with Graves' ophthalmopathy and around 60 with stable Graves' hyperthyroidism. The paper describes TCR Vbeta CDR3 sequencing of 140 or so peripheral blood samples, made up of roughly 40 ophthalmopathy patients, some 80 hyperthyroidism patients and some 17 progressor patients. After sampling, hyperthyroidism patients received methimazole starting at 30 mg daily, and ophthalmopathy patients received high-dose intravenous methylprednisolone. The 95 to 100 discovery patients were randomly split 7:3 into training and test sets. The study also compared thyroid tissue and blood T-cell repertoires from 5 to 7 Graves' hyperthyroidism patients. An independent validation cohort of under 20 hyperthyroidism patients and about 15 patients who later progressed to ophthalmopathy tested prospective prediction of ophthalmopathy.

TCR beta CDR3 regions were amplified from RNA transcripts. The first round of RT-PCR for the TCR CDR3 was performed with the HTBI primer set and the Qiagen OneStep RT-PCR kit. Libraries were constructed in a second round of multiplex PCR, after which size selection and purification were carried out. Libraries were sequenced paired-end with 100 bp reads on an Illumina HiSeq2000. The study's own analysis went as follows. SOAPnuke was used to process the raw data, removing reads that contained adapters or uncalled bases, had a mean Phred below 15, or lacked an exact match to the constant primer or identifier. COPE v1.2.5 was used to merge the high-quality paired reads, and each unique nucleotide sequence was defined as a clonotype. Clonotypes were aligned to IMGT TRBV, TRBD and TRBJ reference segments using MiTCR v1.1. Only V-J combinations with frequency above 0.0001, covering about 99% of repertoires, were analysed. A TCS score was defined as the ratio between F50 (clonal expansion) and ExV (chaos), using BLOSUM62-based TCRdist between CDR3 peptides within each V-J. Welch's t-statistics and random forest reduced fewer than 600 V-J features to roughly 13, which were used in a naive Bayes classifier (R e1071). The Morisita-Horn index was used to measure how similar the thyroid and blood repertoires were. The public reads were run again by TCRdb, first through fastp at Q25 and then through MiXCR, and only productive beta chains were kept. Here each entry gathers all rows of one CDR3 protein and keeps the most common genes and DNA. The V and J calls, along with clone size, are taken from TCRdb and not from the paper's own processing. This sample gives fewer than 750,000 distinct CDR3 sequences in total; about half of them show up just once. The ten largest account for around 7.7% of the sample.

Graves' hyperthyroidism was defined as stable when no progression to ophthalmopathy occurred over 18 months of follow-up. Hyperthyroidism patients were aged 18 to 65 years and newly diagnosed, with disease duration of less than 2 months. Any patient with an uncontrolled infection, another autoimmune disease, pregnancy or lactation was excluded. Clinical symptoms, serum thyroxine and TRAb, thyroid ultrasound, and orbital computed tomography formed the basis for the diagnoses. Total RNA was extracted with Trizol reagent, and quality was checked on an Agilent 2100 Bioanalyzer. The CDR3 numbers 14 residues from cysteine through phenylalanine. Of the read, only the CDR3 DNA is kept; its 42 bases are in frame from base 1. The junction shows trimming of 5 bases on V and 3 bases on J, plus 13 bases between the germline ends. The germline V gene (reference sequence) specifies LNHDA as CDR1 and SQIVND as CDR2.

This clonotype was seen ten or more times. The antigen it recognizes is unknown. It has no much larger one-base neighbor in the sample; base qualities were not kept. What the authors observed across the whole study: During validation, the model predicted progression to ophthalmopathy a median of about 6.3 months ahead of onset, with approximately 70% sensitivity and 72.22% specificity. No statistical method was used to set the sample size in advance, and investigators knew the group allocation. Most expanded thyroid clonotypes (frequency above 0.001) were also detected in blood, a finding suggesting that blood repertoires may reflect thyroid immune responses. Ophthalmopathy was separated from stable hyperthyroidism by a 13 V-J signature model, with around 90% sensitivity and 81% to 82% specificity obtained in cross-validation and 80%/75% obtained in testing.

The chain is made from TRBV19 and TRBJ1-1, with the D gene too uncertain to name. The sequence derives from a woman aged 18 to 35 with Graves' hyperthyroidism. The sample was peripheral blood or thyroid tissue (not recorded which). The nucleotide sequence is given as TGTGCCAGTAGTCACCGGCGAAGGGACACTGAAGCTTTCTTT. This gives the protein CASSHRRRDTEAFF.